This T cell receptor beta chain was recorded in a study of blood T cell repertoires in COVID-19. About the research overall: Donors in the United States, Italy and Spain gave samples during acute or convalescent COVID-19.

In the authors' workflow: Estimated nucleated cell counts came from reference gene primer amplification. Profiled with immunoSEQ multiplex PCR; TCRdb holds only in-frame clones, not every one. V and J calls and clone size come straight from that table; D and trimming were deduced from the DNA. The sample lists a few hundred thousand clones, roughly 83% occurring once. Concerning this clone itself: This specimen includes other DNA sequences encoding the same CDR3.

Looked up from germline, CDR1 is SGDLS and CDR2 is YYNGEE. The germline V and J ends were trimmed by 0 bases and 4 bases, with 10 bases remaining between them. This CDR3 comprises 14 residues. The receptor was derived from a man older than 75 with acute or convalescent COVID-19. V is TRBV9 and J is TRBJ2-5, with D perhaps TRBD1 (7 bases). The sequencing input was peripheral blood. The CDR3 reads CASSVGQGGETQYF. The CDR3 DNA follows: TGTGCCAGCAGCGTAGGGCAGGGGGGAGAGACCCAGTACTTC.